The 22 T cell receptor beta chains reported below all come from one sample, sequenced in a study of early stage breast cancer tumors. Sequenced by immunoSEQ multiplex PCR; TCRdb stores in-frame clones only, minus some. This sample has under 45,000 clones, with roughly 69% found just once. Sequenced sample: blood. These receptors all come from a person aged 50-59 years with breast cancer.

The rearrangement uses TRBV29-1 and TRBJ2-5; 9 nucleotides match TRBD2. Germline V lookup: CDR1 SQVTM, CDR2 ANQGSEA. Unmatched junction bases numbered 0, after V lost 3 bases and J lost 1 base. The CDR3 is 13 amino acids. The CDR3 spells CSVERGGQETQYF. CDR3 in DNA: TGCAGCGTTGAGCGGGGGGGCCAAGAGACCCAGTACTTC.

This clone has only one observation. The chain carries TRBV5-1 and TRBJ1-2; the D is unclear. The CDR3 is made up of 15 amino acids. Trimming took 0 bases from V and 7 from J, leaving 16 bases between them. Germline CDR1 is SGHRS and CDR2 is YFSETQ. This CDR3 reads CASSLGRPPDFGYTF. The CDR3 bases are TGCGCCAGCAGCTTGGGCCGCCCCCCTGACTTTGGCTACACCTTC.

The chain couples TRBV23-1 to TRBJ1-4; tentative D call: TRBD1 (5 bases). TRBV23-1 counts as an open reading frame of uncertain function. This CDR3 is 13 amino acids long. V lost 7 bases to trimming and J lost 8 bases, with 14 bases between them. The DNA of the CDR3 is TGCGCCAGCAAGCGGGGGAGGGGAGAAAAACTGTTTTTT. It yields the protein CASKRGRGEKLFF.

The table lists this clone with a count of one. The chain joins TRBV4-1 to TRBJ2-3; D unclear. The CDR3 covers 13 residues. Germline CDR1 reads MGHRA; CDR2 reads YSYEKL. V dropped 1 base and J dropped 4 bases, with 6 bases sitting between them. The DNA for the CDR3 is TGCGCCAGCAGCCAAGGACGGGCAGATACGCAGTATTTT. Its protein is CASSQGRADTQYF.

The chain joins TRBV7-2 to TRBJ1-2; TRBD1 aligns across 7 bases. The germline V gene has CDR1 SGHTA and CDR2 FQGNSA. The CDR3 runs to 14 residues. V lost 5 bases, J lost 3 bases, and 6 bases stayed unmatched. The CDR3 DNA reads TGTGCCAGCAGCAATGACAGGGCCCACTATGGCTACACCTTC. Residues: CASSNDRAHYGYTF. Based on the CDR3 plus reference TRBV7-2 and TRBJ1-2, the full variable domain is GAGVSQSPSNKVTEKGKDVELRCDPISGHTALYWYRQSLGQGLEFLIYFQGNSAPDKSGLPSDRFSAERTGGSVSTLTIQRTQQEDSAVYLCASSNDRAHYGYTFGSGTRLTVV.

The chain couples TRBV2 to TRBJ1-2; D remains ambiguous. The CDR3 length is 13 residues. Per germline, CDR1 SNHLY and CDR2 FYNNEI. The V and J ends lost 7 bases and 5 bases respectively, with 14 bases between them. CDR3 sequence reads: CASTPRGVYGYTF. The CDR3, as DNA: TGTGCCAGCACCCCTCGAGGCGTTTATGGCTACACCTTC.

This clone was counted a single time. This sequence joins TRBV7-2 and TRBJ2-3, with 10 bases that match TRBD1. This CDR3 region has 15 residues. Germline V gene data show CDR1 as SGHTA and CDR2 as FQGNSA. The J segment lost 2 bases and the V segment lost 5 bases, leaving 4 bases of the junction unmatched. The CDR3 DNA follows: TGTGCCAGCAGCGAGGGGACAGGGGTCACAGATACGCAGTATTTT. This gives the protein CASSEGTGVTDTQYF.

The J gene is TRBJ2-7, the V gene TRBV6-5; D perhaps matches TRBD2 (5 bases). CDR1 MNHEY and CDR2 SVGAGI come from the germline V gene. The V end was cut by 4 bases, the J end by 2 bases, with 9 bases between. The CDR3 sequence is 13 residues long. The chain's CDR3 is CASSLKRAYEQYF. The CDR3 bases are TGTGCCAGCAGTTTAAAGAGGGCCTACGAGCAGTACTTC.

This clone was detected only a few times. V usage is TRBV5-4 and J usage is TRBJ1-2, with D possibly being TRBD1 (5 bases). CDR3 length equals 14 residues. The V gene's germline CDR1 is SGHNT and CDR2 YYREEE (reference sequence). With 4 bases removed from V and 4 bases from J, the gap between germline ends came to 14 bases. CDR3 loop: CASSGAGSPYGYTF. The CDR3 DNA follows: TGTGCCAGCAGCGGGGCAGGCTCGCCCTATGGCTACACCTTC.

The chain employs TRBV11-2 and TRBJ2-7, with a tentative D call TRBD1 (6 bases). V lost 5 bases and J 0 bases, leaving 11 bases between the germline ends. The CDR3 sequence is 14 residues long. Germline CDR1 is SGHAT and CDR2 is FQNNGV. CDR3 nucleotide sequence: TGTGCCAGCAGCCGGCACAGGGACTCCTACGAGCAGTACTTC. This codes for CASSRHRDSYEQYF.

Note on this clone: At one end, the junction sequence differs from germline, possibly due to a read error. CDR3 DNA: TGTGCTAGCAGCTCCCTTAAAGGTACTAGCGGGAGGCGATACAATGAGCAGTTCTTC. Protein: CASSSLKGTSGRRYNEQFF. The rearrangement uses TRBV7-7 and TRBJ2-1; 12 bases are shared with TRBD2. The CDR3 covers 19 residues. Germline values: CDR1 SSHAT, CDR2 FNYEAQ (reference sequence). Based on the CDR3 plus reference TRBV7-7 and TRBJ2-1, the full variable domain is GAGVSQSPRYKVTKRGQDVTLRCDPISSHATLYWYQQALGQGPEFLTYFNYEAQPDKSGLPSDRFSAERPEGSISTLTIQRTEQRDSAMYRCASSSLKGTSGRRYNEQFFGPGTRLTVL.

The chain carries TRBV11-2 and TRBJ2-2, with D perhaps TRBD2 (5 bases). Germline V gene data show CDR1 as SGHAT and CDR2 as FQNNGV. Trimming left V 5 bases short and J 4 bases short, with 23 bases between. The CDR3 extends over 18 amino acids. The chain's CDR3 is CASSTPPGKASSTGELFF. CDR3 DNA sequence: TGTGCCAGCAGCACCCCGCCCGGGAAAGCTAGCAGCACCGGGGAGCTGTTTTTT.

The chain uses TRBV27 and TRBJ1-2; D might be TRBD1 (5 bases). Per the germline V gene, CDR1 is MNHEY and CDR2 is SMNVEV (reference sequence). Trimming took 5 bases from V and 7 from J, leaving 26 bases between them. The CDR3 loop spans 17 amino acids. CDR3 protein: CASSLIGDGKGSRGYTF. Written as DNA, the CDR3 is TGTGCCAGCAGTCTTATAGGGGATGGGAAGGGTTCGCGTGGCTACACCTTC.

The chain links TRBV5-4 to TRBJ2-5; no definite D call. CDR3 size: 13 residues. CDR1 and CDR2 (germline): SGHNT, YYREEE (reference sequence). Trimming took off 2 bases at V and 2 bases at J, with 7 bases between the two ends. CDR3 nucleotides: TGTGCCAGCAGCTTACCCACACAAGAGACCCAGTACTTC. As protein: CASSLPTQETQYF.

The V and J genes are TRBV9 and TRBJ2-3; D perhaps matches TRBD2 (6 bases). CDR1 is SGDLS, CDR2 YYNGEE, per germline. The ends were cut back, 0 bases at V and 0 bases at J, with 8 bases in the middle. The CDR3 is 15 amino acids. The CDR3 loop reads CASSVGGASTDTQYF. In DNA form, the CDR3 reads TGTGCCAGCAGCGTAGGCGGGGCGAGCACAGATACGCAGTATTTT.

By its share, this clone is medium-sized. The chain combines TRBV10-3 with TRBJ1-5, with 9 bases aligning to TRBD1. V gave up 11 bases and J gave up 6 bases; unmatched junction bases: 5. The V gene's germline CDR1 is ENHRY and CDR2 SYGVKD. The CDR3 has 12 amino acids. CDR3 sequence: CAVGQGSQPQHF. In DNA form, the CDR3 reads TGTGCCGTAGGACAGGGGAGTCAGCCCCAGCATTTT.

This clone was counted only a few times. This CDR3 is CASTPRVNHNQPQHF. For the CDR3, the DNA is TGTGCCAGCACCCCGAGGGTGAACCACAATCAGCCCCAGCATTTT. The V call is TRBV5-8, the J call TRBJ1-5, with D unresolved. The CDR3 sequence is 15 residues long. Germline V gives CDR1 SGHTS, CDR2 YDEGEE. V lost 6 bases and J 3 bases, leaving 16 bases between the germline ends.

This rearrangement joins TRBV5-6 to TRBJ1-5, with a tentative D call TRBD1 (5 bases). The CDR3 length is 15 residues. CDR1 and CDR2 from the germline V gene are SGHDT and YYEEEE. Trimming took off 0 bases at V and 6 bases at J, with 13 bases between the two ends. CDR3 in amino acids: CASSLGWQGTQPQHF. The CDR3 nucleotides are TGTGCCAGCAGCTTGGGGTGGCAGGGTACTCAGCCCCAGCATTTT.

The chain couples TRBV13 to TRBJ1-5, with D perhaps matching TRBD1 (5 bases). The V and J ends lost 5 bases and 1 base respectively, with 15 bases between them. The CDR3 totals 16 residues. From germline, CDR1 is PRHDT and CDR2 FYEKMQ (reference sequence). CDR3 region: CASSPGQDTSNQPQHF. The DNA of the CDR3 is TGTGCCAGCAGCCCAGGCCAGGACACGAGCAATCAGCCCCAGCATTTT.

This chain joins TRBV29-1 and TRBJ2-5, with D possibly matching TRBD1 (6 bases). The germline gives CDR1 SQVTM, CDR2 ANQGSEA. The V end was cut by 7 bases, the J end by 5 bases, with 17 bases between. The CDR3 loop spans 13 amino acids. In DNA, the CDR3 is TGCAGCGACCGCCCGGCAGGGGTGGAGACCCAGTACTTC. It codes for CSDRPAGVETQYF.

This chain uses TRBV7-2 with TRBJ1-6, with 7 bases fitting TRBD1. Per the germline V gene, CDR1 is SGHTA and CDR2 is FQGNSA. V shed 7 bases and J 5 bases; nucleotides not matched to a gene: 5. This CDR3 region has 14 residues. This CDR3 reads CASTLDRDNSPLHF. The CDR3, as DNA: TGTGCCAGCACCCTCGACAGGGATAATTCACCCCTCCACTTT.

V gene TRBV6-5 combines with J gene TRBJ1-2; 8 bases are a match to TRBD1. CDR1 is MNHEY and CDR2 is SVGAGI in the germline V gene. J lost 6 bases, V lost 5 bases, and 8 bases had no gene match. This CDR3 spans 14 amino acids. The CDR3 spells CASSKLDRADGYTF. The CDR3 bases are TGTGCCAGCAGTAAGCTGGACAGGGCGGATGGCTACACCTTC.